One and the same sample provided the 3 T cell receptor beta chains below, sequenced in a study of radiotherapy plus CTLA-4 blockade in lung cancer. Sequencing used immunoSEQ multiplex PCR; TCRdb keeps in-frame clones, though not all of them. The table has 25,000 to 35,000 clones, roughly four fifths seen once. Sequencing used peripheral blood, obtained from a patient treated with radiotherapy plus ipilimumab. The source of these receptors is a human donor with non-small cell lung cancer that progressed on radiotherapy plus ipilimumab.

V gene TRBV27 combines with J gene TRBJ1-1; D remains unclear. The CDR3 has 16 amino acids. The V gene lost 3 bases and the J gene lost 0 bases, with 14 bases spanning the gap. Per germline, CDR1 MNHEY and CDR2 SMNVEV (reference sequence). CDR3 in amino acids: CASSFEARYLNTEAFF. In DNA form, the CDR3 reads TGTGCCAGCAGTTTTGAAGCCCGCTATTTGAACACTGAAGCTTTCTTT.

The chain uses TRBV29-1 and TRBJ2-3; the match to TRBD1 covers 9 bases. This CDR3 comprises 15 residues. CDR1 and CDR2 from the germline V gene are SQVTM and ANQGSEA. The V gene end was trimmed by 6 bases and the J gene end by 4 bases; junction bases not matched to a gene: 11. The CDR3 DNA sequence: TGCAGCGTAGCTACAGGGGGCGTATTATCAGATACGCAGTATTTT. Residues: CSVATGGVLSDTQYF.

CDR3 protein: CASSREGTGSEKLFF. CDR3 DNA sequence: TGTGCCAGCTCTAGGGAAGGGACAGGGTCTGAAAAACTGTTTTTT. The rearrangement links TRBV2 to TRBJ1-4, with TRBD1 identical over 9 bases. This CDR3 is built from 15 residues. After removal of 8 bases from V and 7 bases from J, the junction contained 11 bases not matched to a gene. Per germline, CDR1 SNHLY and CDR2 FYNNEI. Full variable domain (missing parts from reference TRBV2 and TRBJ1-4): EPEVTQTPSHQVTQMGQEVILRCVPISNHLYFYWYRQILGQKVEFLVSFYNNEISEKSEIFDDQFSVERPDGSNFTLKIRSTKLEDSAMYFCASSREGTGSEKLFFGSGTQLSVL.